Presented here are 28 T cell receptor beta chains from one specimen sequenced in a study of identifying expanded T cells in peripheral blood. The protocol was immunoSEQ multiplex PCR, while the TCRdb copy is restricted to in-frame clones and leaves out a portion. The data show about 100,000 clones, around nine tenths seen once. What was sequenced was blood. All receptors come from a person between 18 and 70 years old in good health.

This sequence joins TRBV5-1 and TRBJ2-7, with TRBD2 as a possible D gene (6 bases). The germline V and J ends were trimmed by 5 bases and 0 bases, with 9 bases remaining between them. CDR3 length: 13 amino acids. Germline V gene lookup returns CDR1 SGHRS and CDR2 YFSETQ. CDR3 region: CASSSGSSYEQYF. DNA for the CDR3: TGCGCCAGCAGTAGCGGCAGCTCCTACGAGCAGTACTTC.

This rearrangement joins TRBV11-2 to TRBJ2-1; 12 bases match TRBD2. Germline V CDR1 and CDR2: SGHAT, FQNNGV. J lost 2 bases, V lost 5 bases, and 7 bases had no gene match. The CDR3 totals 17 residues. CDR3 residues: CASSVIPSGGAYNEQFF. CDR3 bases: TGTGCCAGCAGCGTAATTCCTAGCGGGGGGGCCTACAATGAGCAGTTCTTC.

The chain recombines TRBV19 with TRBJ2-7, with D perhaps TRBD2 (5 bases). The CDR3 runs to 15 residues. Germline V CDR1 and CDR2: LNHDA, SQIVND (reference sequence). V lost 3 bases, J lost 6 bases, and 18 bases lay in between. CDR3 DNA: TGTGCCAGTAGTATTAAGGGCAGCACTCGGGGCGAGCAGTACTTC. Translation: CASSIKGSTRGEQYF.

This clone was observed a handful of times. The rearrangement joins TRBV4-1 to TRBJ2-7; 16 bases agree with TRBD2. J gave up 6 bases and V 3 bases, and 20 bases lay outside the gene matches. The CDR3 length is 21 residues. CDR1 and CDR2 from the germline V gene are MGHRA and YSYEKL. The CDR3 sequence: CASSQAGLSYLGTSGRGEQYF. CDR3 coding DNA: TGCGCCAGCAGCCAGGCGGGACTTAGCTATCTCGGGACTAGCGGGAGGGGCGAGCAGTACTTC.

The chain uses TRBV5-4 and TRBJ2-5; maybe TRBD1 (7 bases). V was shortened by 4 bases and J by 4 bases, with 17 bases between the two germline ends. This CDR3 region has 15 residues. Germline V gene lookup returns CDR1 SGHNT and CDR2 YYREEE (reference sequence). The CDR3 protein is CASSTPGGSRETQYF. CDR3 sequence (DNA): TGTGCCAGCAGCACCCCAGGGGGGAGTCGAGAGACCCAGTACTTC.

The chain is built from TRBV7-3 and TRBJ2-2; no clear D. Germline V lookup: CDR1 SGHTA, CDR2 FQGTGA. The CDR3 has 14 amino acids. With 1 base removed from V and 4 bases from J, the gap between germline ends came to 7 bases. The CDR3 protein is CASSLKSLTGELFF. The DNA of the CDR3 is TGTGCCAGCAGCTTAAAATCGCTCACCGGGGAGCTGTTTTTT.

In this sample, this clone turned up once. The genes are TRBV13 and TRBJ1-2; D call uncertain. This CDR3 contains 13 residues. The V and J ends lost 0 bases and 4 bases respectively, with 6 bases between them. Germline V gene data show CDR1 as PRHDT and CDR2 as FYEKMQ (reference sequence). The CDR3 coding sequence is TGTGCCAGCAGCTTAGGCCACTCCTATGGCTACACCTTC. This codes for CASSLGHSYGYTF.

This chain links TRBV6-5 with TRBJ1-3; 9 bases are a match to TRBD1. CDR1 is MNHEY and CDR2 is SVGAGI in the germline V gene. V was clipped by 8 bases and J by 2 bases; unmatched bases: 4. The CDR3 is 14 amino acids. CDR3 amino acids: CASRTGDTGNTIYF. The CDR3 DNA follows: TGTGCCAGCCGGACAGGGGATACTGGAAACACCATATATTTT.

The chain has TRBV5-1 and TRBJ2-1, with 8 bases aligning to TRBD2. J gave up 0 bases and V 0 bases, and 8 bases lay outside the gene matches. The CDR3 is 18 amino acids. Germline V gives CDR1 SGHRS, CDR2 YFSETQ. CDR3: CASSLGLGAGGSYNEQFF. The CDR3 nucleotides are TGCGCCAGCAGCTTGGGTTTGGGGGCGGGAGGCTCCTACAATGAGCAGTTCTTC.

The count of this clone is one. This chain connects TRBV7-9 to TRBJ2-2; D gene ambiguous. This CDR3 comprises 17 residues. Germline CDR1 is SEHNR and CDR2 is FQNEAQ (reference sequence). V gave up 4 bases and J gave up 0 bases, with 15 bases separating them. The CDR3 spells CASSSPRLSANTGELFF. The CDR3 region has the DNA TGTGCCAGCAGCTCCCCCCGGCTCTCCGCGAACACCGGGGAGCTGTTTTTT.

This chain uses TRBV7-2 with TRBJ1-5, with D maybe TRBD1 (6 bases). CDR3 length: 16 amino acids. V was clipped by 1 base and J by 3 bases, with 13 bases between them. The germline V gene has CDR1 SGHTA and CDR2 FQGNSA. CDR3 DNA: TGTGCCAGCAGCTTAGAGGGGGGCCCCGCCAATCAGCCCCAGCATTTT. It codes for CASSLEGGPANQPQHF.

J is TRBJ1-2 and V is TRBV29-1; TRBD1 is a possible D gene (5 bases). V was shortened by 0 bases and J by 11 bases, with 19 bases between the two germline ends. This CDR3 has 14 amino acids. The germline CDR1 and CDR2 sequences are SQVTM and ANQGSEA. CDR3 nucleotides: TGCAGCGTTGAAGATCGGGGTCAGGGAATTGGTTACACCTTC. Translation gives CSVEDRGQGIGYTF.

The chain has TRBV10-2 and TRBJ1-2, with D possibly matching TRBD1 (5 bases). The germline V and J ends were trimmed by 6 bases and 0 bases, with 11 bases remaining between them. From germline, CDR1 is WSHSY and CDR2 SAAADI. There are 14 residues in the CDR3. The CDR3 spells CASRRDGPNYGYTF. The CDR3 nucleotides read TGCGCCAGCAGAAGGGACGGTCCTAACTATGGCTACACCTTC.

The CDR3 DNA is TGTGCCAGCTCAGACGGGACAGGTGGACCAGATACGCAGTATTTT. It yields the protein CASSDGTGGPDTQYF. The rearrangement links TRBV18 to TRBJ2-3; 8 bases are shared with TRBD1. Germline trimming cut 5 bases from V and 4 bases from J; bases unmatched to any gene: 8. Germline CDR1 KGHSH, CDR2 LQKENI. This CDR3 contains 15 residues.

The rearrangement links TRBV9 to TRBJ1-2; 7 bases align to TRBD1. Germline V gene lookup returns CDR1 SGDLS and CDR2 YYNGEE. The V gene end was trimmed by 3 bases and the J gene end by 5 bases; junction bases not matched to a gene: 4. The CDR3 totals 13 residues. CDR3 DNA: TGTGCCAGCAGCGCCGGACAGGCTTATGGCTACACCTTC. This translates into CASSAGQAYGYTF.

The rearrangement uses TRBV19 and TRBJ1-5, with D possibly TRBD1 on 5 matching bases. The CDR3 is 14 residues long. Germline V lookup: CDR1 LNHDA, CDR2 SQIVND (reference sequence). V dropped 6 bases and J dropped 2 bases, with 11 bases sitting between them. CDR3 residues: CASSQGFRNQPQHF. CDR3 in DNA: TGTGCCAGTAGCCAGGGCTTTCGCAATCAGCCCCAGCATTTT.

The chain joins TRBV6-1 to TRBJ2-3; TRBD2 matches at 8 bases. Germline V gives CDR1 MNHNS, CDR2 SASEGT. V trimming: 1 base; J trimming: 4 bases; junction bases outside the gene matches: 7. The CDR3 loop spans 16 amino acids. CDR3 DNA: TGTGCCAGCAGTGAAGAAAGCGGGGGAGGAGCAGATACGCAGTATTTT. This sequence encodes CASSEESGGGADTQYF.

The rearrangement links TRBV6-5 to TRBJ1-6, with 7 bases lining up with TRBD1. Germline V gives CDR1 MNHEY, CDR2 SVGAGI. V lost 4 bases and J lost 9; bases outside the gene matches: 12. The CDR3 has 16 residues. CDR3 residues: CASSFSSTGEGSPLHF. The CDR3 DNA is TGTGCCAGCAGTTTCTCTTCCACAGGGGAGGGTTCACCCCTCCACTTT.

Written as DNA, the CDR3 is TGTGCCAGCAGCTTATCCCCTTCCGATACGCAGTATTTT. Translation gives CASSLSPSDTQYF. V gene TRBV11-2 combines with J gene TRBJ2-3; D is uncertain. The CDR3 totals 13 residues. Germline V gene sequence: CDR1 SGHAT, CDR2 FQNNGV. Trimming took off 2 bases at V and 6 bases at J, with 9 bases between the two ends.

The rearrangement links TRBV10-1 to TRBJ1-1; the D gene is possibly TRBD1 (6 bases). The CDR3 has 13 residues. Germline V CDR1 and CDR2: WNHNN, SYGVQD (reference sequence). The V and J ends lost 3 bases and 5 bases respectively, with 10 bases between them. The CDR3 DNA follows: TGCGCCAGCAGTGAACAGGGAAAAACTGAAGCTTTCTTT. The encoded protein is CASSEQGKTEAFF.

This chain uses TRBV2 with TRBJ1-2; a possible D gene is TRBD1 (6 bases). This CDR3 spans 16 amino acids. Between the trimmed V and J ends, which lost 1 base and 0 bases, there was a span of 12 bases. Germline-derived CDR1 and CDR2 are SNHLY and FYNNEI. The CDR3 is CASSEGGGWANYGYTF. The CDR3 DNA reads as TGTGCCAGCAGTGAAGGCGGGGGCTGGGCTAACTATGGCTACACCTTC.

The chain employs TRBV18 and TRBJ2-7, with D perhaps TRBD1 (5 bases). The V end lost 0 bases, the J end lost 0 bases, and 12 bases lay between the germline ends. The CDR3 is 16 residues long. Germline V CDR1 and CDR2: KGHSH, LQKENI. The DNA of the CDR3 is TGTGCCAGCTCACCACCGGGGCCCACGATCTCCTACGAGCAGTACTTC. Its protein product is CASSPPGPTISYEQYF.

The chain carries TRBV27 and TRBJ1-4; D is ambiguous. CDR1 and CDR2 from the germline V gene are MNHEY and SMNVEV (reference sequence). Trimming cost V 6 bases and J 5 bases, with 13 bases left between them. This CDR3 spans 14 amino acids. The CDR3 nucleotides read TGTGCCAGCAGCCCCTTGTGGGAAAATGAAAAACTGTTTTTT. The encoded protein is CASSPLWENEKLFF.

This clone was detected only once. The V call is TRBV5-4, the J call TRBJ2-7, with 13 nucleotides matching TRBD2. V was pared by 1 base and J by 4 bases, with 2 bases of the junction left unmatched. Germline loops: CDR1 SGHNT, CDR2 YYREEE (reference sequence). There are 15 residues in the CDR3. CDR3 sequence: CASSLRLAGGYEQYF. DNA for the CDR3: TGTGCCAGCAGCTTGCGACTAGCGGGGGGATACGAGCAGTACTTC. Based on the CDR3 plus reference TRBV5-4 and TRBJ2-7, the full variable domain is ETGVTQSPTHLIKTRGQQVTLRCSSQSGHNTVSWYQQALGQGPQFIFQYYREEENGRGNFPPRFSGLQFPNYSSELNVNALELDDSALYLCASSLRLAGGYEQYFGPGTRLTVT.

This chain links TRBV12-5 with TRBJ2-5; 10 bases line up with TRBD1. CDR3 size: 15 residues. V was clipped by 6 bases and J by 4 bases; unmatched bases: 8. The V gene's germline CDR1 is LGHNT and CDR2 FRNRAP. CDR3 in DNA: TGTGCTAGTGGGTCCGACAGGGGGCCGTTAGAGACCCAGTACTTC. Protein sequence: CASGSDRGPLETQYF.

This clone was recorded only once. The chain employs TRBV7-9 and TRBJ2-1; D perhaps matches TRBD1 (5 bases). Trimming left V 5 bases short and J 2 bases short, with 10 bases between. This CDR3 comprises 14 residues. Germline V CDR1 and CDR2: SEHNR, FQNEAQ (reference sequence). The CDR3 is CASSTTATYNEQFF. The CDR3, as DNA: TGTGCCAGCAGCACGACAGCCACCTACAATGAGCAGTTCTTC.

The sample holds one count of this clone. V usage is TRBV7-9 and J usage is TRBJ1-2; no definite D call. This CDR3 contains 14 residues. Trimming took off 5 bases at V and 0 bases at J, with 10 bases between the two ends. Germline loops: CDR1 SEHNR, CDR2 FQNEAQ (reference sequence). CDR3 bases: TGTGCCAGCAGCCCACAAGGGCCTAACTATGGCTACACCTTC. Translated, it gives CASSPQGPNYGYTF.

The chain links TRBV27 to TRBJ2-7; weak D call: TRBD1 (5 bases). The germline V gene encodes CDR1 MNHEY and CDR2 SMNVEV (reference sequence). V was cut by 5 bases and J by 5 bases, with 16 bases left in between. This CDR3 comprises 14 residues. The CDR3 coding sequence is TGTGCCAGCAGTCCCAGCTCAGGGTTCCACGAGCAGTACTTC. Its translation is CASSPSSGFHEQYF.